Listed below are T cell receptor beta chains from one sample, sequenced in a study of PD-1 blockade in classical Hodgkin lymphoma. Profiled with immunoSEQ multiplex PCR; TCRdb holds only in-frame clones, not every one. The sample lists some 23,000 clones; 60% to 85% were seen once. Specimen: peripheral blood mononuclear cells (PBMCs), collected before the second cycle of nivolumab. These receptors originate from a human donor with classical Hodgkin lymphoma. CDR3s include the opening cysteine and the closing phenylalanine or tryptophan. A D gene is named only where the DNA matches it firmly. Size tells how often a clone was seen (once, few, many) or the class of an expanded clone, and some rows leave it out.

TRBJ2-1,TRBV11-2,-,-,TGTGCCAGCAGGGTGGCCTTCCGCGCTGGAAATGAGCAGTTCTTC,CASRVAFRAGNEQFF
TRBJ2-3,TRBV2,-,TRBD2,TGTGCCAGCAGGGGACTAGCGGGAGGGCCCATCACCATTGTTACGCAGTATTTT,CASRGLAGGPITIVTQYF
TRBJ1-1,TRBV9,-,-,TGTGCCAGCAGTGTAGTAGGGTGGGGTACTGAAGCTTTCTTT,CASSVVGWGTEAFF
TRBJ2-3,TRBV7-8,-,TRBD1,TGTGCCAGCAGCGCAACAGGGGGGCGGGTTACGCAGTATTTT,CASSATGGRVTQYF
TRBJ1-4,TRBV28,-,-,TGTGCCAGCAGTACAACCTCCCCACGGGAGGCAACTAATGAAAAACTGTTTTTT,CASSTTSPREATNEKLFF
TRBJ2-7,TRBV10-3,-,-,TGTGCCATCAGTGAGTCGCCCAGGACCTACGAGCAGTACTTC,CAISESPRTYEQYF
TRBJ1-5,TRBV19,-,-,TGTGCCAGTAGTCCATCCTCGATCGGGGCCCAGCATTTT,CASSPSSIGAQHF
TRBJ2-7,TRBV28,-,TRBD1,TGTGCCAGCAGTCTCAACAGGGGTATCTTCGAGCAGTACTTC,CASSLNRGIFEQYF
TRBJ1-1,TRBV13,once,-,TGTGCCAGCAGCTTAACTACGGGGGGGTCGTGGACTGAAGCTTTCTTT,CASSLTTGGSWTEAFF
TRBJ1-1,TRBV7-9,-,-,TGTGCCAGCAGCTTAGGAGTGAATGAAGCTTTCTTT,CASSLGVNEAFF
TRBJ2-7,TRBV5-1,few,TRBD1,TGCGCCAGCAGGAACCTTGCCGGACAGGCATTCTACGAGCAGTACTTC,CASRNLAGQAFYEQYF
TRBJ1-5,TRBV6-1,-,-,TGTGCCAGCAGTGAAAGAAATTCAGCCCAGCATTTT,CASSERNSAQHF
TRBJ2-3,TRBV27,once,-,TGTGCCAGCAGTTCACCGGGACTCCCAGATACGCAGTATTTT,CASSSPGLPDTQYF
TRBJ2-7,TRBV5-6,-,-,TGTGCCAGCAGCTTTTCTGGCTACGAGCAGTACTTC,CASSFSGYEQYF
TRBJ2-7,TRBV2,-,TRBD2,TGTGCCAGCAGTGAACCCCCGGGGGAGGGACCCTACGAGCAGTACTTC,CASSEPPGEGPYEQYF
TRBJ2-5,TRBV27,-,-,TGTGCCAGCAGCCCGGCGGGCAGATGGGAGACCCAGTACTTC,CASSPAGRWETQYF
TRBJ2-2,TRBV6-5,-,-,TGTGCCAGCAGTTCCAGACTAGGAGAAGGGACCGGGGAGCTGTTTTTT,CASSSRLGEGTGELFF
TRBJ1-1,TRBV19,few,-,TGTGCCAGTAGTATCCCCCTTGTGGGTGGGGTGAACACTGAAGCTTTCTTT,CASSIPLVGGVNTEAFF
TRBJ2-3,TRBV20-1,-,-,TGCAGTGCTAGAAGTCCAGATACGCAGTATTTT,CSARSPDTQYF
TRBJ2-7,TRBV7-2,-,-,TGTGCCAGCAGCTTTAGACAGAACTACGAGCAGTACTTC,CASSFRQNYEQYF
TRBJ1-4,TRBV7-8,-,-,TGTGCCAGCAGCATGGACGGTTTATACGAAAAACTGTTTTTT,CASSMDGLYEKLFF
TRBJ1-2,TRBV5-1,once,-,TGCGCCAGCCACCGCGGAACGGTCTTAGACTATGGCTACACCTTC,CASHRGTVLDYGYTF
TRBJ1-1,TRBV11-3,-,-,TGTGCCAGCAGCTTAAAAATGGGGGGTGAAGCTTTCTTT,CASSLKMGGEAFF
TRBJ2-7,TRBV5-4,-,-,TGTGCCAGCAGCTCGTCCGACTCCGTCTACGAGCAGTACTTC,CASSSSDSVYEQYF
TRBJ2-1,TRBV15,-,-,TGTGCCACCTGGGGAACTAACTCCTACAATGAGCAGTTCTTC,CATWGTNSYNEQFF
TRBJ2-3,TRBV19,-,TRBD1,TGTGCCAGTAGTATTGTGGGACAGGGCACAGATACGCAGTATTTT,CASSIVGQGTDTQYF
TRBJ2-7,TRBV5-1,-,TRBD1,TGCGCCAGCAGCTTGGAATCTTCTGGGACAGCCTACGAGCAGTACTTC,CASSLESSGTAYEQYF
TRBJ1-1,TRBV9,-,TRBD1,TGTGCCAGCAGCGCCCAGGACAGGGACACTGAAGCTTTCTTT,CASSAQDRDTEAFF
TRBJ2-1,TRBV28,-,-,TGTGCCAGCAGCCCTCCAGGGAACGATGAGCAGTTCTTC,CASSPPGNDEQFF
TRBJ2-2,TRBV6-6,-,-,TGTGCCAGCAGCCTCCACCTAGGACCTGAGGCCGGGGAGCTGTTTTTT,CASSLHLGPEAGELFF
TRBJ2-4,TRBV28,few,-,TGTGCCAGCAGGAAGGGCGGAACAAACATTCAGTACTTC,CASRKGGTNIQYF
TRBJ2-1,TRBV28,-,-,TGTGCCAGCAGTCCTCACAATGAGCAGTTCTTC,CASSPHNEQFF
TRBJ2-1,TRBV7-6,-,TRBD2,TGTGCCAGCAGAGATAGCGGGGGCGGCTACAATGAGCAGTTCTTC,CASRDSGGGYNEQFF
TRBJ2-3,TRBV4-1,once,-,TGCGCCAGCAGCCAAGGAAACTCCCCAGATACGCAGTATTTT,CASSQGNSPDTQYF
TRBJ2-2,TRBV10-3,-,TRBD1,TGTGCCATCAGGGCGGGACAGGGACGTTCCACCGGGGAGCTGTTTTTT,CAIRAGQGRSTGELFF
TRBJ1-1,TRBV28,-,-,TGTGCCAGCAATTCTCTCCCGGGGGTAAACGCTGAAGCTTTCTTT,CASNSLPGVNAEAFF
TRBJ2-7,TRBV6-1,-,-,TGTGCCAGCAGTTTCCAGGACAGATCCTACGAGCAGTACTTC,CASSFQDRSYEQYF
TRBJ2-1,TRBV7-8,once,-,TGTGCCAGCAGCCCGTCCAACGCGGGATACAATGAGCAGTTCTTC,CASSPSNAGYNEQFF
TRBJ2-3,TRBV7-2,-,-,TGTGCCAGCAGGGGTGGGGCGGCCACTAGCACAGATACGCAGTATTTT,CASRGGAATSTDTQYF
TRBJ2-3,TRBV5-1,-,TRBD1,TGCGCCAGCAGCAAGGGACAGGTCGGGGGAAAAGATACGCAGTATTTT,CASSKGQVGGKDTQYF
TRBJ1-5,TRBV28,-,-,TGTGCCAGCAGTCCAACAGGAGTAAATCAGCCCCAGCATTTT,CASSPTGVNQPQHF